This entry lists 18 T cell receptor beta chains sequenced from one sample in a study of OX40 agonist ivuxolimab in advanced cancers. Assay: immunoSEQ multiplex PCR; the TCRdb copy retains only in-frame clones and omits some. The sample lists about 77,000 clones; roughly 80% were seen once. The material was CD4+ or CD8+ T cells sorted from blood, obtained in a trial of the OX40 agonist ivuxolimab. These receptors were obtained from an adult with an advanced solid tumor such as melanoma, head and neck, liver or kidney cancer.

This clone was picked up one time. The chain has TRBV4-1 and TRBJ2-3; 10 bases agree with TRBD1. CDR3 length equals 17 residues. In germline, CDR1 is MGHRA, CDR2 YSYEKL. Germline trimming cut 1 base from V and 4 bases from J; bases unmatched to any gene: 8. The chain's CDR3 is CASSQAPGTGEADTQYF. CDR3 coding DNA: TGCGCCAGCAGCCAAGCCCCCGGGACAGGGGAGGCAGATACGCAGTATTTT.

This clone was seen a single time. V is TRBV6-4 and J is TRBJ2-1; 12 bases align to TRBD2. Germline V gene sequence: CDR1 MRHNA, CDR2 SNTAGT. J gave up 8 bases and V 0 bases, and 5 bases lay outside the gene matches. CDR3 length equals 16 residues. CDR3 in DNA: TGTGCCAGCAGTGACTCGGCTAGCGGGGGGGCCGATGAGCAGTTCTTC. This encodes CASSDSASGGADEQFF.

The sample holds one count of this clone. The chain's CDR3 is CASSLSANYEQYF. CDR3 DNA sequence: TGTGCCAGCAGCTTATCAGCTAACTACGAGCAGTACTTC. The chain carries TRBV7-2 and TRBJ2-7, with D unclear. Germline assignment: CDR1 SGHTA and CDR2 FQGNSA. The CDR3 is made up of 13 amino acids. V shed 2 bases and J shed 3 bases, with 8 bases lying between them.

The CDR3 loop reads CASSYSGGGPVSQYF. In nucleotides, the CDR3 is TGTGCCAGCAGTTACTCGGGTGGCGGCCCGGTGTCCCAGTACTTC. V and J are TRBV6-5 and TRBJ2-5; no reliable D call. Trimming stripped 0 bases from V and 9 bases from J, with 17 bases between. Germline V lookup: CDR1 MNHEY, CDR2 SVGAGI. This CDR3 region has 15 residues.

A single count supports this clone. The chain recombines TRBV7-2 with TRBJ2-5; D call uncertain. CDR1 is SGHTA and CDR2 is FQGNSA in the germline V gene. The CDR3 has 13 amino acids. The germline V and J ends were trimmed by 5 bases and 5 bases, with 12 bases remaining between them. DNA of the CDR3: TGTGCCAGCAGCACGAGCAGGTTTGAGACCCAGTACTTC. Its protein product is CASSTSRFETQYF.

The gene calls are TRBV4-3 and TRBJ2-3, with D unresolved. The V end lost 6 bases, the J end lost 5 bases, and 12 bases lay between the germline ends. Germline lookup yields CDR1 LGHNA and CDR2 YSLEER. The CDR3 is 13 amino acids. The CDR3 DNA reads TGCGCCAGCAGTCAATCGGGCGGAGATACGCAGTATTTT. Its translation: CASSQSGGDTQYF.

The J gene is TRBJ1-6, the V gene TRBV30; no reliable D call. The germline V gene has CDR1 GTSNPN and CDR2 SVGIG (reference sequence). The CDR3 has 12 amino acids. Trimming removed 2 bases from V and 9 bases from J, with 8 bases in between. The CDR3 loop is CAWSTVPSPLHF. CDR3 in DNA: TGTGCCTGGAGTACCGTCCCTTCACCCCTCCACTTT.

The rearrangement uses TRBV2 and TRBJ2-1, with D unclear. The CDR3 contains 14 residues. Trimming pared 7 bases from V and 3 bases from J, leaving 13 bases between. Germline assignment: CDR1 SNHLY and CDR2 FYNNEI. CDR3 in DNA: TGTGCCAGCAATCCCCAGCGACTCTACAATGAGCAGTTCTTC. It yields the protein CASNPQRLYNEQFF.

The CDR3 region is CASSLVPRGYNEQFF. Here the CDR3 DNA reads TGTGCCAGCAGCTTAGTGCCTAGGGGCTACAATGAGCAGTTCTTC. V is TRBV7-3 and J is TRBJ2-1; maybe TRBD1 (5 bases). V was cut by 2 bases and J by 3 bases, with 11 bases left in between. CDR3 length: 15 amino acids. Germline V gene data show CDR1 as SGHTA and CDR2 as FQGTGA.

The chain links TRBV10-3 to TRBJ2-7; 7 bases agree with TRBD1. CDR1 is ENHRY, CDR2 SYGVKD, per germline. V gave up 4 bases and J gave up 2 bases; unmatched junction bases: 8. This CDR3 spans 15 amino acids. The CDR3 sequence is CAISGVQGVPYEQYF. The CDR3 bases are TGTGCCATCAGTGGGGTGCAGGGGGTCCCCTACGAGCAGTACTTC.

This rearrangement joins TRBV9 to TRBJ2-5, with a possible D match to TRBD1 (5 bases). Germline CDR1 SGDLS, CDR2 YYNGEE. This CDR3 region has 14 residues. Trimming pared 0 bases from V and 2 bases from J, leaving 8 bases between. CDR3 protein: CASSVDRTQETQYF. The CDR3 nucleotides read TGTGCCAGCAGCGTAGACAGGACACAAGAGACCCAGTACTTC.

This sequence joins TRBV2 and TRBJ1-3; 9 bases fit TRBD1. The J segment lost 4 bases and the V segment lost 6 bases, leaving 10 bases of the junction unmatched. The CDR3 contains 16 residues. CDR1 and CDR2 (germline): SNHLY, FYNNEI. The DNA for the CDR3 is TGTGCCAGCAGACCCGGGACAGGGCGTGCGGGAAACACCATATATTTT. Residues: CASRPGTGRAGNTIYF.

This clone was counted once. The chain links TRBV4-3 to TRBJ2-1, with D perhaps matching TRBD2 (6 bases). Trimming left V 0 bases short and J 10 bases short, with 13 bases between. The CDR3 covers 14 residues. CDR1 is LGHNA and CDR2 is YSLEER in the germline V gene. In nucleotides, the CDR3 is TGCGCCAGCAGCCAAGACGGGAGTTTAGTAGAGCAGTTCTTC. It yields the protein CASSQDGSLVEQFF.

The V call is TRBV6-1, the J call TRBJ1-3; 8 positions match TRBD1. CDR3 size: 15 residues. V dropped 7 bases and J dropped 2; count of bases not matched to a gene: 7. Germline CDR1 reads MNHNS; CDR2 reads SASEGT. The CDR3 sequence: CASTGQGVPGNTIYF. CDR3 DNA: TGTGCCAGCACCGGACAGGGAGTTCCTGGAAACACCATATATTTT.

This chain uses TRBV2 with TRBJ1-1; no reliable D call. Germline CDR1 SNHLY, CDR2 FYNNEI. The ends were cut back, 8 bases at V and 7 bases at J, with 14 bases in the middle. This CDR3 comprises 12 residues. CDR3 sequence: CASDGERSEAFF. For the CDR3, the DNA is TGTGCCAGCGATGGGGAAAGGAGTGAAGCTTTCTTT.

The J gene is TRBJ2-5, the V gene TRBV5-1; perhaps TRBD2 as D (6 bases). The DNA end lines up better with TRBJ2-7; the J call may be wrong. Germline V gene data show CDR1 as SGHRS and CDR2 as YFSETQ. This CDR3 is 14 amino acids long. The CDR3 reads CASSDSGYSYEQYF. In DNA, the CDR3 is TGCGCCAGCAGCGACAGCGGGTACTCCTACGAGCAGTACTTC.

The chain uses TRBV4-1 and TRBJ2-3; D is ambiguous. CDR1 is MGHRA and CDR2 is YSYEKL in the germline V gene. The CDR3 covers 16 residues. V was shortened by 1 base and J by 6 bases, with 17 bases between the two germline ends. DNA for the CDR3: TGCGCCAGCAGCCAAGTTTCCTCGCCCAGCCCGGATACGCAGTATTTT. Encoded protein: CASSQVSSPSPDTQYF.

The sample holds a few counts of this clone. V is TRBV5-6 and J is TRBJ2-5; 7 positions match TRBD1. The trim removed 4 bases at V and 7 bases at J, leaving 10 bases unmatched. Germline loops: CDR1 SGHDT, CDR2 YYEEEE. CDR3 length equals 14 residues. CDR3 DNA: TGTGCCAGCAGCGCACAGACAGGGTCCACGACCCAGTACTTC. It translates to CASSAQTGSTTQYF.